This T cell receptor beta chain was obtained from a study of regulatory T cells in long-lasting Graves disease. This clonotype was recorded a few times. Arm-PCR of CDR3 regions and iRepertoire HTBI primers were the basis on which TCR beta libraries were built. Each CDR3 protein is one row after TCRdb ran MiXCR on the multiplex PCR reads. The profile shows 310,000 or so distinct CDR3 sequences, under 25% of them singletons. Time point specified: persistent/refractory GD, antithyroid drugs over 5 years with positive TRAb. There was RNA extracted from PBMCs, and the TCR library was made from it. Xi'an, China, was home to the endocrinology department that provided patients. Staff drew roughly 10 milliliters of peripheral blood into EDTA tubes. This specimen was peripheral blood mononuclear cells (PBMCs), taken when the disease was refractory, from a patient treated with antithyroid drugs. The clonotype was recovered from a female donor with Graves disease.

CDR3 loop: CSVWWGTEAFF. The CDR3 DNA follows: TGCAGCGTTTGGTGGGGGACTGAAGCTTTCTTT. V and J are TRBV29-1 and TRBJ1-1; D is possibly TRBD1 (5 bases). The germline CDR1 and CDR2 sequences are SQVTM and ANQGSEA. This CDR3 comprises 11 residues. V was pared by 5 bases and J by 5 bases, with 9 bases between.